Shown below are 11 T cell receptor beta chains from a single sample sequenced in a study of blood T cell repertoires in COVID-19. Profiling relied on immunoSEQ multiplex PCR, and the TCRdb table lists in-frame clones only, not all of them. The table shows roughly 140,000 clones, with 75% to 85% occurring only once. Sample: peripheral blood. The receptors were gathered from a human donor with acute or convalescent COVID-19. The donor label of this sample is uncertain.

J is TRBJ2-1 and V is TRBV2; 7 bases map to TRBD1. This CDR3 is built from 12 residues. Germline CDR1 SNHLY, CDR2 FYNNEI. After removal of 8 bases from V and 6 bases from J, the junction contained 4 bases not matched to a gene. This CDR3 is CASVTGVNEQFF. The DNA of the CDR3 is TGTGCCAGCGTCACAGGGGTCAATGAGCAGTTCTTC.

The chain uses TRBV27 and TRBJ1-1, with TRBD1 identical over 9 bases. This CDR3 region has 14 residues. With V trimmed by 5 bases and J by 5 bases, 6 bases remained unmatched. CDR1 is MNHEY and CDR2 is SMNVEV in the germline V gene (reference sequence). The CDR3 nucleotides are TGTGCCAGCAGTCCGGGGACAGGGTTTACTGAAGCTTTCTTT. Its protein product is CASSPGTGFTEAFF.

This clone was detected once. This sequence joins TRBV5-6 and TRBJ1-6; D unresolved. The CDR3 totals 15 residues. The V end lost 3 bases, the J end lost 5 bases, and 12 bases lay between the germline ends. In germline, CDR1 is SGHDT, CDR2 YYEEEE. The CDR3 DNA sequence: TGTGCCAGCAGCTCCTGGCCCGAAGATAATTCACCCCTCCACTTT. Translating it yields CASSSWPEDNSPLHF.

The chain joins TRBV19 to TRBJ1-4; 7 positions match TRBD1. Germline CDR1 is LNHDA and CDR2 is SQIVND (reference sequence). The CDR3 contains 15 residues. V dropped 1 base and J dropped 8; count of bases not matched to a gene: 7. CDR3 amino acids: CASSIGQGEGEKLFF. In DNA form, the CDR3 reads TGTGCCAGTAGTATAGGTCAGGGGGAAGGCGAAAAACTGTTTTTT.

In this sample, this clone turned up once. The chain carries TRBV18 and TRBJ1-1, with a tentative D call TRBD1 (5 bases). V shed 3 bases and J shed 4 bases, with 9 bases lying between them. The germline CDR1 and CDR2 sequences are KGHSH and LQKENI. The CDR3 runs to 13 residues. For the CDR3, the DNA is TGTGCCAGCTCACCTTCCAGGGCCACTGAAGCTTTCTTT. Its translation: CASSPSRATEAFF.

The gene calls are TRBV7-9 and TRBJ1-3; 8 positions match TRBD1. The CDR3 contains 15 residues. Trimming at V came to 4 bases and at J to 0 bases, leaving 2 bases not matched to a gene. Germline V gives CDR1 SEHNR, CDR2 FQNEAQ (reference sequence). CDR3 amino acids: CASSSGGLSGNTIYF. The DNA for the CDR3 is TGTGCCAGCAGCTCAGGGGGCCTCTCTGGAAACACCATATATTTT. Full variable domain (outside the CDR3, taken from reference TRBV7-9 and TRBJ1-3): DTGVSQNPRHKITKRGQNVTFRCDPISEHNRLYWYRQTLGQGPEFLTYFQNEAQLEKSRLLSDRFSAERPKGSFSTLEIQRTEQGDSAMYLCASSSGGLSGNTIYFGEGSWLTVV.

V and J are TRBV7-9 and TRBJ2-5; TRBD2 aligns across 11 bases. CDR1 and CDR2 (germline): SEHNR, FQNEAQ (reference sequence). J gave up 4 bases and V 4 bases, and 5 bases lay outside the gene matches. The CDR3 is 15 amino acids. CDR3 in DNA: TGTGCCAGCAGCTGGGGGACTAGCGGAGTAGAGACCCAGTACTTC. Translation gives CASSWGTSGVETQYF.

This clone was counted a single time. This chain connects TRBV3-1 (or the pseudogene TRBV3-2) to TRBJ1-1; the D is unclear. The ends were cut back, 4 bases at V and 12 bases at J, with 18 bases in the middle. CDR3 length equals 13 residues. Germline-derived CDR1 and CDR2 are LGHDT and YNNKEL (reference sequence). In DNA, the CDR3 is TGTGCCAGCAGCCCATTGAAAACCGGAGAGACTTTCTTT. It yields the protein CASSPLKTGETFF.

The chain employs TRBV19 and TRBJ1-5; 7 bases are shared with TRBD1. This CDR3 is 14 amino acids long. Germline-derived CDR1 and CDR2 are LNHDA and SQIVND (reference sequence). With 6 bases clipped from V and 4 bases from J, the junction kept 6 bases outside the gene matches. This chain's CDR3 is CASSRRQGNQPQHF. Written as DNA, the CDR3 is TGTGCCAGTAGCCGAAGACAGGGTAATCAGCCCCAGCATTTT.

The DNA for the CDR3 is TGTGCCAGCAGCCTTTCGTGGCCAGATACGCAGTATTTT. Translation: CASSLSWPDTQYF. The rearrangement joins TRBV14 to TRBJ2-3; D not certain. The CDR3 runs to 13 residues. Germline loops: CDR1 SGHDN, CDR2 FVKESK. The V end lost 4 bases, the J end lost 4 bases, and 9 bases lay between the germline ends.

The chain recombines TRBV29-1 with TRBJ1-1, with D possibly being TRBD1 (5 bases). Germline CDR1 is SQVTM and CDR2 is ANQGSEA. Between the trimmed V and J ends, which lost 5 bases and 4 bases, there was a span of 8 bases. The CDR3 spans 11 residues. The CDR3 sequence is CSVIRGTEAFF. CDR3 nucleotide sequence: TGCAGCGTTATAAGGGGCACTGAAGCTTTCTTT.